This T cell receptor (beta chain) was sequenced for a study of blood T cell repertoires in COVID-19 (dated by TCRdb to the early 2020s). For the wider study: Collaborator samples came from the United States, Italy and Spain and covered acute and convalescent phases of COVID-19. The material from the prospective study consisted of cDNA or gDNA derived from T cells, B-cell-depleted T cells, or PBMCs. Deeply sampled blood TCRbeta repertoires from subjects exposed to, actively infected with, or recovered from COVID-19 were included in the dataset. A freely available public database, intended as a resource for researchers studying the immune response to SARS-CoV-2, is where the repertoires were released. The samples were drawn from the first 160 participants of the ongoing ImmuneRACE study and from 950 to 1,500 subjects provided by 6 global collaborators. Nearly every sample came with metadata listing a de-identified subject ID, COVID-19 status, age in years and sex. HLA class I and class II types, where available, came from metadata supplied by the sample provider rather than from assay-based typing. Here is what the overall study found, with its caveats: The quantity of clinical and demographic metadata differed by source and by participant and was supplied without curation.

The immunoSEQ Assay, a bias-controlled multiplex PCR, was used to amplify TCRbeta CDR3 regions from genomic DNA. The authors' analysis ran thus. The number of nucleated cells in each sample was estimated by amplification of reference gene primers within the assay. To quantify the absolute abundance of each unique TCRbeta CDR3 rearrangement, sequence reads were collapsed and filtered. For each sample, productive Simpson clonality was calculated as the square root of Simpson's diversity index over productive rearrangements. In TCRdb, the immuneACCESS table is reduced to in-frame sequences with V and J assigned. These tables do not hold every clone; where another copy was compared, an unresolved V gene accounts for under half, and the others remain unexplained. The DNA gave D and trimming, while V, J and clone size come from that table. In this sample the table shows around 230,000 clones, more than 75% of which occur a single time. Roughly an eighth of the sample is in the top ten clones.

The CDR3 starts with the cysteine, ends with the phenylalanine, and has 15 residues. The retained sequence is limited to the CDR3, 45 bases, with the frame set at the first base. Sequences MNHEY (CDR1) and SVGAGI (CDR2) are obtained from the germline V gene. The V end loses 7 bases and the J end loses 1 base, and a stretch of 16 bases separates them. Remarks on this clone: The target of this receptor is not known. Base qualities are missing; no much larger clone stands one base away.

The collaborating institutions used their own protocols to collect whole blood in K2EDTA tubes. Collaborator samples were shipped for TCRbeta analysis as frozen whole blood, isolated PBMCs, or DNA extracted from either sample type. Sequenced material: peripheral blood. The V and J segments used are TRBV6-5 and TRBJ1-2; a weak D assignment points to TRBD1 (5 bases agree). The source of this sequence is an older woman with active or convalescent COVID-19. The CDR3 corresponds to CASKKTGLSNYGYTF. Here is the DNA: TGTGCCAGCAAAAAAACGGGACTCAGTAACTATGGCTACACCTTC.